This record concerns one T cell receptor beta chain sequence. As originally analysed: Counts of nucleated cells, estimated from reference gene primer amplification, were obtained. Libraries were prepared by immunoSEQ multiplex PCR; TCRdb keeps only in-frame clonotypes and omits some of them. The DNA gave D and trimming, while V, J and clone size come from that table. The sample shows about 72,000 clones, 91% of them seen only once. This entry is derived from a study of blood T cell repertoires in COVID-19. Looking at the study overall: Samples came from the United States, Italy and Spain, spanning acute and convalescent COVID-19. The analysed material was cDNA or gDNA that came from T cells, B-cell-depleted T cells, or PBMCs.

The CDR3 is 11 residues long. CDR1 and CDR2 (germline): LGHDT, YNNKEL (reference sequence). Trimming stripped 0 bases from V and 7 bases from J, with 3 bases between. The chain carries TRBV3-1 (or the pseudogene TRBV3-2) and TRBJ1-1; no clear D gene. This clonotype originated in a human donor in a cohort sampled during active COVID-19. Sequencing was carried out using peripheral blood. CDR3 amino acids: CASSQDYEAFF. CDR3 in DNA: TGTGCCAGCAGCCAAGATTATGAAGCTTTCTTT.